This T cell receptor (beta chain) was sequenced during a study of vaccination and CD4 T cells after COVID-19. Study information: Four females and six males made up the convalescents, two of whom were Hispanic.

Treatment specified: approximately nine-day PBMC culture with coronavirus spike peptide pools or control peptides (ViraFEST assay). Trimming at V came to 6 bases and at J to 9 bases, leaving 8 bases not matched to a gene. The CDR3 is made up of 13 amino acids. The germline V gene encodes CDR1 MRHNA and CDR2 SNTAGT. Once obtained from cultured CD4+ T cells, the DNA was sequenced using the Oncomine TCR Beta short-read assay. Using the QIAamp micro DNA kit, genomic DNA was extracted from the CD4+ T cells that had been cultured. TCRdb reanalysed the PCR reads using MiXCR and keeps one entry per CDR3 protein. The sample yields under 25,000 distinct CDR3 sequences, approximately 26% seen once. General study points: Analysis of convalescent patients found that 304 of 307 vaccine-specific clones were spike mono-reactive. In convalescent patients, a median about 88% of post-vaccine SARS-CoV-2-reactive clones appeared only after vaccination.

This clonotype occurred a few times. Antigen: not known. Sequenced sample: cultured CD4+ T cells from blood. The chain carries TRBV6-4 and TRBJ2-1, with 7 bases aligning to TRBD1. This TCR was recovered from a human donor with COVID-19. CDR3 loop: CASRVTGASEQFF. The CDR3 DNA reads as TGTGCCAGCAGAGTTACAGGGGCCTCTGAGCAGTTCTTC.